This T cell receptor beta chain appears in the sequencing data of a study of OX40 agonist ivuxolimab in advanced cancers. Study-wide findings and caveats: In the 0.1 to 3.0 mg/kg range, CD4+ and CD8+ blood T cells had expanded clonally by week 6.

This table comes from immunoSEQ multiplex PCR, and its TCRdb copy is limited to in-frame clones, with some not included. The table lists fewer than 55,000 clones, 80% to 90% of them singletons. This clone appeared once. The antigen remains undetermined. This TCR was recovered from an adult with an advanced solid tumor such as melanoma, head and neck, liver or kidney cancer. The sample in question was CD4+ or CD8+ T cells sorted from blood, obtained in a trial of the OX40 agonist ivuxolimab.

The CDR3 spells CATHHRDWKEAFF. CDR3 coding DNA: TGTGCCACCCACCACAGGGATTGGAAAGAAGCTTTCTTT. The chain has TRBV28 and TRBJ1-1; TRBD1 might be the D (6 bases). Germline loops: CDR1 MDHEN, CDR2 SYDVKM. CDR3 size: 13 residues. V lost 10 bases and J 8 bases, leaving 20 bases between the germline ends.